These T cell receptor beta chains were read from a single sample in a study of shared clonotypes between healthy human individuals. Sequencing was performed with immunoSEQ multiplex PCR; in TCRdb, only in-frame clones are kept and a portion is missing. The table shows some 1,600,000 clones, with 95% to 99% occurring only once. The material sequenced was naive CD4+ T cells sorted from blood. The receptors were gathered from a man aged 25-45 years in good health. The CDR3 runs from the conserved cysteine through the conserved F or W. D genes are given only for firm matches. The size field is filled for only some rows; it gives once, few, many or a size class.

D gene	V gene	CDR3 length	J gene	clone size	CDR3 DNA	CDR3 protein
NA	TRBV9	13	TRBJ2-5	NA	TGTGCCAGCAGCGTAGGCGTTCAAGAGACCCAGTACTTC	CASSVGVQETQYF
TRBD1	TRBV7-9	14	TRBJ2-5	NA	TGTGCCAGCAGCTCCGAAGGGGGCCGAGAGACCCAGTACTTC	CASSSEGGRETQYF
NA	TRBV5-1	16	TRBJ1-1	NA	TGCGCCAGCAGCCCCGGGCTGGGGGAAATGGCCACTGAAGCTTTCTTT	CASSPGLGEMATEAFF
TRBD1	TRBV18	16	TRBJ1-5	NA	TGTGCCAGCTCACAAAACAGGGGGCCTAGCAATCAGCCCCAGCATTTT	CASSQNRGPSNQPQHF
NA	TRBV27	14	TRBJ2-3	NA	TGTGCCAGCAGTCCCCGCCGGCGTGTTGCAAAGCAGTATTTT	CASSPRRRVAKQYF
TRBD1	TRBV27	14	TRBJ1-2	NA	TGTGCCAGCAGCCGGGACAGGGGAAACTATGGCTACACCTTC	CASSRDRGNYGYTF
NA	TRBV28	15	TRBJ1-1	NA	TGTGCCAGCAGTTTATTCACTGGACCGAACACTGAAGCTTTCTTT	CASSLFTGPNTEAFF
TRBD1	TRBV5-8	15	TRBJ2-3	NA	TGTGCCAGCAGCCCAGGACAGGCTAGCACAGATACGCAGTATTTT	CASSPGQASTDTQYF
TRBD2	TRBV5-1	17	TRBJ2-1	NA	TGCGCCAGCAGCCGACCGACTAGCGGGAGGACCTACAATGAGCAGTTCTTC	CASSRPTSGRTYNEQFF
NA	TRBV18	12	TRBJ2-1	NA	TGTGCCAGCGACTTGGGACTCAATGAGCAGTTCTTC	CASDLGLNEQFF
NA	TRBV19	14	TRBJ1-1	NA	TGTGCCAGTAGTATTAGAGGGGGAGTCAATGAAGCTTTCTTT	CASSIRGGVNEAFF
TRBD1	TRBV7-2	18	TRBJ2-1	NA	TGTGCCAGCAGCACGCCGGGGATTGACAGGGGGCTTGCCAATGAGCAGTTCTTC	CASSTPGIDRGLANEQFF
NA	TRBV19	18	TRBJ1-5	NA	TGTGCCAGTAGTATTGGGAGGGCTTCCAGCAGAGACAATCAGCCCCAGCATTTT	CASSIGRASSRDNQPQHF
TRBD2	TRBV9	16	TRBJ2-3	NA	TGTGCCAGCAGCGGTGTATCTAGCGGGAGTACAGATACGCAGTATTTT	CASSGVSSGSTDTQYF
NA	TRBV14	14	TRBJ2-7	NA	TGTGCCAGCAGCCCCCGACTATTGGCCTACGAGCAGTACTTC	CASSPRLLAYEQYF
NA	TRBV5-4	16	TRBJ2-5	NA	TGTGCCAGCAGCTTGGCCGTCGGACGCGGCGCGGAGACCCAGTACTTC	CASSLAVGRGAETQYF
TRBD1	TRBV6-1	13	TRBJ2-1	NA	TGTGCCAGCTCTAGGACAGGGGGCAATGAGCAGTTCTTC	CASSRTGGNEQFF
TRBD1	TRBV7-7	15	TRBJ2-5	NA	TGTGCTAGCAGCTTAGCAGGGGGTCAGGGGGAGACCCAGTACTTC	CASSLAGGQGETQYF
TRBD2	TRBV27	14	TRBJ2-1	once	TGTGCCAGCAGTTTAATGATAGCGGGAGATGAGCAGTTCTTC	CASSLMIAGDEQFF
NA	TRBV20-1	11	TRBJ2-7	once	TGCAGTGCTTCTAGCCCGAACGAGCAGTACTTC	CSASSPNEQYF
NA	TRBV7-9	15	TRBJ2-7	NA	TGTGCCAGCAGCTCCCAAGGGACCATATCCTACGAGCAGTACTTC	CASSSQGTISYEQYF
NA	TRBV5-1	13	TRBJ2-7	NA	TGCGCCAGCAGCTCCGGGGGAATCTACGAGCAGTACTTC	CASSSGGIYEQYF
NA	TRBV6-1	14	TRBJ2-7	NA	TGTGCCAGCAGCTTGGCAGGGCTTACCTACGAGCAGTACTTC	CASSLAGLTYEQYF
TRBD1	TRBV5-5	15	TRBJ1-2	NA	TGTGCCAGCAGCTTGTTAAGGACAGGGAGGTATGGCTACACCTTC	CASSLLRTGRYGYTF
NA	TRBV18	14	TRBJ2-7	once	TGTGCCAGCTCACCATCGGGGGCGAGGGGCGAGCAGTACTTC	CASSPSGARGEQYF
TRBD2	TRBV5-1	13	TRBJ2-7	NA	TGCGCCAGCAGCGCGGGAGGGCCCTACGAGCAGTACTTC	CASSAGGPYEQYF
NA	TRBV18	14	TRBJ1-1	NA	TGTGCCAGCTCACCAACTTTGGAGAACACTGAAGCTTTCTTT	CASSPTLENTEAFF
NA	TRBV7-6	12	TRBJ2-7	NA	TGTGCCAGCAGCTTAGCAGGGGACGAGCAGTACTTC	CASSLAGDEQYF
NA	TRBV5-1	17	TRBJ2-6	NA	TGCGCCAGCAGCTATCAGGGGTCACTTTCAGGGGCCAACGTCCTGACTTTC	CASSYQGSLSGANVLTF
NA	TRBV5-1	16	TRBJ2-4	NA	TGCGCCAGCAGCCTCTCCTCGGGACTAGCCAAAAACATTCAGTACTTC	CASSLSSGLAKNIQYF
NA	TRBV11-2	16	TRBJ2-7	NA	TGTGCCAGCAGCATACCTTCGACAGGAAGCTCCTACGAGCAGTACTTC	CASSIPSTGSSYEQYF
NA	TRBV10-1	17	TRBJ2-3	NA	TGCGCCAGCAGTGAGTCAGCATATGGCACTGTGTCGAATACGCAGTATTTT	CASSESAYGTVSNTQYF